This passage covers 10 T cell receptor delta chains from one sample sequenced in a study of gamma-delta T cells after stem cell transplantation. TCRdb reprocessed the RT-PCR reads through CATT. Of about 660 delta-chain clones in the sample, around 6.7% are singletons; the top ten hold roughly 50%. The sample consisted of gamma-delta T cells. These receptors originate from a human donor. It is not recorded whose cells these are; they may come from a transplant donor.

A remark on this clone: The protein recorded in TCRdb matches a much larger clone and deviates from this DNA's translation at residue 15, suggesting a read error; the protein here is obtained by translating the DNA. The chain has TRDV2 and TRDJ1, with TRDD3 matching 12 bases. The J segment lost 0 bases and the V segment lost 0 bases, leaving 25 bases of the junction unmatched. This CDR3 is built from 24 residues. Germline V gives CDR1 GEAIGNYY, CDR2 EKD. CDR3 DNA: TGTGCCTGTGACACCGCTTACGCCTTTACTGGGGGATACAGCACGCCGGGAAACACCGATAAACTCATCTTT. This encodes CACDTAYAFTGGYSTPGNTDKLIF.

This clone is hyperexpanded within its sample. This sample also contains other DNA sequences that code for the same CDR3. This chain connects TRDV2 to TRDJ1; perhaps TRDD3 as D (5 bases). Germline V gene data show CDR1 as GEAIGNYY and CDR2 as EKD. The V end lost 1 base, the J end lost 0 bases, and 11 bases lay between the germline ends. This CDR3 spans 15 amino acids. CDR3 DNA sequence: TGTGCCTGTGACACTGTGGGGACCTACACCGATAAACTCATCTTT. As protein: CACDTVGTYTDKLIF.

This clone was recorded a few times. The V gene is TRDV2, the J gene TRDJ1, with D tentatively TRDD3 (6 bases). From germline, CDR1 is GEAIGNYY and CDR2 EKD. The CDR3 has 14 amino acids. With 4 bases removed from V and 2 bases from J, the gap between germline ends came to 13 bases. The CDR3 DNA sequence: TGTGCCTGTGATCTGGTTACTGGGACCGATAAACTCATCTTT. The encoded protein is CACDLVTGTDKLIF.

A note on this clone: It differs at one base from a far larger clone, so likely a read error. The chain recombines TRDV1 with TRDJ1; TRDD3 matches at 8 bases. CDR1 and CDR2 from the germline V gene are TSWWSYY and QGS. The ends lost 0 bases at V and 1 base at J; junction bases unmatched: 40. The CDR3 loop spans 28 amino acids. The CDR3 spells CALGELGNSLNLCTGGLPTSVLTDKLIF. The CDR3, as DNA: TGTGCTCTTGGGGAACTCGGGAATTCCCTAAACCTCTGTACTGGGGGCTTACCCACTAGTGTCCTCACCGATAAACTCATCTTT.

A few counts support this clone. For this DNA, TCRdb reports the protein of a much larger clone, which diverges at residue 15, most likely from a read error; the protein presented here is translated directly from the DNA. The gene calls are TRDV2 and TRDJ1; 10 positions agree with TRDD3. CDR3 size: 18 residues. Germline loops: CDR1 GEAIGNYY, CDR2 EKD. The CDR3 loop reads CACDDLLGDSQYTDNLIF. The CDR3 coding sequence is TGTGCCTGTGACGACCTACTGGGGGATTCCCAGTACACCGATAACCTCATCTTT.

Concerning this clone itself: TCRdb attributes to this sequence the protein of a much larger clone, which differs from the DNA translation at residue 15; a read error is likely, and the protein displayed is translated from the DNA. The rearrangement uses TRDV3 and TRDJ1; 9 nucleotides agree with TRDD3. The length of the CDR3 is 17 residues. Germline V gene sequence: CDR1 TVYSNPD, CDR2 GDNSRS (reference sequence). DNA of the CDR3: TGTGCCTTTAAAACACGGGAGCTGGGGGATCGAATCGATAAACCCATCTTT. This gives the protein CAFKTRELGDRIDKPIF. The full variable domain, rest sourced from reference TRDV3 and TRDJ1, is CDKVTQSSPDQTVASGSEVVLLCTYDTVYSNPDLFWYRIRPDYSFQFVFYGDNSRSEGADFTQGRFSVKHILTQKAFHLVISPVRTEDSATYYCAFKTRELGDRIDKPIFGKGTRVTVEP.

This clone was picked up a small number of times. Since a far larger clone is one base different, this is likely a read error. Other nucleotide sequences from this sample produce the same CDR3. The chain recombines TRDV2 with TRDJ1, with 8 bases fitting TRDD3. J was trimmed by 0 bases and V by 0 bases; bases with no gene match: 8. Germline lookup yields CDR1 GEAIGNYY and CDR2 EKD. CDR3 length: 17 residues. The CDR3 spells CACDTLGETRYTDKLIF. DNA for the CDR3: TGTGCCTGTGACACCCTGGGGGAAACAAGGTACACCGATAAACTCATCTTT.

Only a few counts were recorded for this clone. A far larger clone is only one base removed, so a read error is likely. Other nucleotide sequences in the sample specify the same CDR3. V is TRDV1 and J is TRDJ1; D is tentatively TRDD2 or TRDD3 (5 bases each). Germline CDR1 reads TSWWSYY; CDR2 reads QGS. The CDR3 runs to 17 residues. CDR3 DNA sequence: TGCGCTCTTGGGGAGCCCTCCCCCCGCCTTCGAGGGGATAAACTCATCTTT. The encoded protein is CALGEPSPRLRGDKLIF.

In its sample, this clone is hyperexpanded (1% or more). This sample includes further DNA sequences coding for the same CDR3. This rearrangement joins TRDV2 to TRDJ1; 10 nucleotides agree with TRDD3. Germline loops: CDR1 GEAIGNYY, CDR2 EKD. The CDR3 sequence is 18 residues long. J was trimmed by 2 bases and V by 7 bases; bases with no gene match: 18. The DNA of the CDR3 is TGTGCCTGCAGCAACCAGCATTCCCAACTGGGGGATACCGATAAACTCATCTTT. Translation: CACSNQHSQLGDTDKLIF.

This clone was observed a few times. A far bigger clonotype differs at one base, so this is likely a read error. The gene calls are TRDV2 and TRDJ1, with 10 bases aligning to TRDD3. This CDR3 is built from 21 residues. Per the germline V gene, CDR1 is GEAIGNYY and CDR2 is EKD. Losses at the gene ends were 1 base for V and 0 bases for J; bases not matched to a gene: 19. The CDR3 DNA follows: TGTGCCTGTGACACTGCCTTCGCATCGGGGGATACGAGGAGAGACACCGATAAACTCATCTTT. Translating it yields CACDTAFASGDTRRDTDKLIF.